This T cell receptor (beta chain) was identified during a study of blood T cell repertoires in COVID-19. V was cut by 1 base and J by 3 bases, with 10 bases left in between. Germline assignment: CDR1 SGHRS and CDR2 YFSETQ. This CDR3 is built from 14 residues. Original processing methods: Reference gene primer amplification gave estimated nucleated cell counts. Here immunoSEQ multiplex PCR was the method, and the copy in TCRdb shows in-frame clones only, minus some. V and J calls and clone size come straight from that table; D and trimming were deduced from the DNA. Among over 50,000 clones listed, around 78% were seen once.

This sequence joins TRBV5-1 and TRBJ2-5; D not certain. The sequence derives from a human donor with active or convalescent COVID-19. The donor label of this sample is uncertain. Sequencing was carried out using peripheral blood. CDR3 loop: CASSLLTIEETQYF. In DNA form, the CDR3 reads TGCGCCAGCAGCTTGCTGACAATAGAAGAGACCCAGTACTTC.